The rows below give T cell receptor beta chains drawn from one sample of a study of blood T cells in healthy people across ages. From the 5' RACE reads, TCRdb called clonotypes with MiXCR, one entry per CDR3 protein. Among 750,000 to 950,000 distinct CDR3 sequences, 25% to 30% were seen once, and the ten largest hold about 10%. These data also formed part of another study, on T cells of mothers and their children.

Sequenced material: blood. The receptors derive from a woman aged 40-49 years in good health. The CDR3 runs from the conserved cysteine through the conserved F or W. The D gene is left open where the match is weak. For some rows the clone size is stated as once, few or many, or as a class when expanded; others skip it.

j_call v_call d_call clone_size cdr3_nt cdr3_aa
TRBJ2-3 TRBV5-1 TRBD2 . TGCGCCAGCAGCTCTAGGGGGACTAGCGGGGGTACCAGCACAGGTACGCAGTATTTT CASSSRGTSGGTSTGTQYF
TRBJ2-7 TRBV10-3 . many TGTGCCACCAACGTACGACAGTCCTCCTACGAGCAGTACTTC CATNVRQSSYEQYF
TRBJ2-4 TRBV4-3 . many TGCGCCAGCAGCCAAGATTGGCAGGGAAACATTCAGTACTTC CASSQDWQGNIQYF
TRBJ1-1 TRBV5-1 . few TGCGCCAGCAGCTTGGATACACAGCGGAACACTGAAGCTTTCTTT CASSLDTQRNTEAFF
TRBJ2-1 TRBV5-6 . . TGTGCCAGCAGCTTGGATCTGGGTTTCTCCTACAATGAGCAGTTCTTC CASSLDLGFSYNEQFF
TRBJ1-1 TRBV12-3/TRBV12-4 . few TGTGCCAGCACCTTAGGAGGAACATGGAACACTGAAGCTTTCTTT CASTLGGTWNTEAFF
TRBJ1-1 TRBV7-6 . . TGTGCCAGCATCCAAGGGGCAGGGCCCATGAACACTGAAGCTTTCTTT CASIQGAGPMNTEAFF
TRBJ2-1 TRBV14 . few TGTGCCAGCAGCCAGGACAGTTTAAATGAGCAGTTCTTC CASSQDSLNEQFF
TRBJ1-1 TRBV29-1 . many TGCAGCGTTGACCGGGACGCAGGGTGGGCTGAAGCTTTCTTT CSVDRDAGWAEAFF
TRBJ2-7 TRBV9 . many TGTGCCAGCAGCGCGGGGACAACCTACGAGCAGTACTTC CASSAGTTYEQYF
TRBJ2-7 TRBV7-2 TRBD1 many TGTGCCAGCAGCTCAAACAGGGGTTACGAGCAGTACTTC CASSSNRGYEQYF
TRBJ2-1 TRBV6-6 . . TGTGCCAGCAGGCCCGGCAGGGGAGGGAATGAGCAGTTCTTC CASRPGRGGNEQFF
TRBJ2-7 TRBV29-1 . many TGCAGCGTTCCCCGGAGAAACTACGAGCAGTACTTC CSVPRRNYEQYF
TRBJ2-3 TRBV9 . few TGTGCCAGTAGCCCCCTCCGCGTAGATACGCAGTATTTT CASSPLRVDTQYF
TRBJ2-3 TRBV28 TRBD2 few TGTGCCAGCAGCTCTAGCGGCTACACAGATACGCAGTATTTT CASSSSGYTDTQYF
TRBJ2-5 TRBV4-1 TRBD2 . TGCGCCAGCAGCCCGGAGACTAGCGGGGCAGAGACCCCGTACTTC CASSPETSGAETPYF
TRBJ2-1 TRBV9 TRBD2 . TGTGCCAGCAGCGTAGTAGCTAGCGGGGGGGATGAGCAGTTCTTC CASSVVASGGDEQFF
TRBJ2-7 TRBV10-3 . . TGTACCATAAGTTGGACAGATCCCTCCTACGAGCGGTACTTC CTISWTDPSYERYF
TRBJ2-7 TRBV6-2/TRBV6-3 TRBD1 . TGTGCCAGCCTTAGATGGGAACAGGGGCAGACCTACGAGCAGTACTTC CASLRWEQGQTYEQYF
TRBJ1-2 TRBV4-3 . many TGCGCCAGCAGCCAAGAGAGGCAGACCCTCTATGGCTACACCTTC CASSQERQTLYGYTF
TRBJ2-5 TRBV2 . few TGTGCCAGCAGTGTGGCCTACATCCAAGAGACCCAGTACTTC CASSVAYIQETQYF
TRBJ2-1 TRBV6-5 TRBD1 few TGTGCCAGCAGCTTAGGGACAGGGTCATGGAATGAGCAGTTCTTC CASSLGTGSWNEQFF
TRBJ2-5 TRBV7-9 TRBD2 many TGTGCCAGCAGCTCAGAGGTCCTAGCGGGGGTAGAGACCCAGTACTTC CASSSEVLAGVETQYF
TRBJ2-5 TRBV5-1 TRBD1 few TGCGCCAGCAGCTTGGGACAGGGGGTCACCGAGACCCAGTACTTC CASSLGQGVTETQYF
TRBJ2-7 TRBV5-1 . . TGCGCCAGCAGCACCAGGGGTGCCTACGAGCAGTACTTC CASSTRGAYEQYF
TRBJ2-7 TRBV5-1 TRBD2 . TGCGCCAGCAGCTTGAAGGGCGGGGGAGCCTACAATGAGCAGTACTTC CASSLKGGGAYNEQYF
TRBJ2-1 TRBV12-3/TRBV12-4 TRBD1 . TGTGCCAGCAGGAATCCCGGGACAGGGGATCAAGAGACCCAGTTCTTC CASRNPGTGDQETQFF
TRBJ1-5 TRBV2 . few TGTGCCAGCAGTGGGACGGTTGATCAGCCCCAGCATTTT CASSGTVDQPQHF
TRBJ2-1 TRBV5-6 . many TGTGCCAGTCAGGAGGGTAGCTCCTACAATGAGCAGTTCTTC CASQEGSSYNEQFF
TRBJ2-7 TRBV5-1 TRBD2 . TGCGCCAGCAGCGGAACCGGGACTAGCGGGGAACACAATGAGCAGTACTTC CASSGTGTSGEHNEQYF
TRBJ1-5 TRBV27 TRBD1 . TGTGCCAGCAGATTTAGGGGTCGGGGTACAGGGGGGAGCAATCAGCCCCAGCATTTT CASRFRGRGTGGSNQPQHF
TRBJ2-1 TRBV7-2 TRBD2 . TGTGCCAGCAGCAGACTAGCGGGGGGGACCAATGGGCAGTTCTTC CASSRLAGGTNGQFF
TRBJ1-6 TRBV7-9 . many TGTGCCAGCAGCTTAGCGTCAGGCCTTGGGACCCTCCACTTT CASSLASGLGTLHF
TRBJ1-2 TRBV5-1 . many TGCGCCAGCAGCTTCCCGGGGTCCTATGGCTACACCTTC CASSFPGSYGYTF
TRBJ1-2 TRBV18 . . TGTGCCAGCTCGGTCCGGGACGGAATAGAAAAAAACTATGGCTACACCTTC CASSVRDGIEKNYGYTF
TRBJ1-5 TRBV20-1 . . TGCAGTGCTAGGGCTAGAGCCTATAGCAATCAGCCCCAGCATTTT CSARARAYSNQPQHF
TRBJ2-5 TRBV28 . many TGTGCCAGCACGTTCTGGACGGGGAAAGAGACCCAGTACTTC CASTFWTGKETQYF
TRBJ2-1 TRBV24-1 . . TGTGCCACACAGGGTTACAGAATTAATGAGCAGTTCTTC CATQGYRINEQFF
TRBJ1-5 TRBV7-2 . . TGTGCCAGCAGTATTGAGGGGGGCCTAAGTCAGCCCCAGCATTTT CASSIEGGLSQPQHF
TRBJ2-3 TRBV6-1 . many TGTGCCAGCAGTGAAGAAGGAAGGGGCGTTGGCACAGATACGCAGTATTTT CASSEEGRGVGTDTQYF
TRBJ2-3 TRBV12-3/TRBV12-4 TRBD1 few TGTGCCAGCAGTTCGGACAGGGGGATTTTCACAGATACGCAGGATTTT CASSSDRGIFTDTQDF
TRBJ2-1 TRBV6-2/TRBV6-3 TRBD2 . TGTGCCAGCAGTTACTCAGCGGGAGCTAGGAATGAGCAGTTCTTC CASSYSAGARNEQFF
TRBJ2-4 TRBV28 . . TGTGCCAGCATGGCAGCCCTAGCCAAAAACATTCAGTACTTC CASMAALAKNIQYF
TRBJ1-5 TRBV10-3 . . TGTGCCATCAGTGAGTCGTCAGGGCGGGATAGTCAGCCCCAGCATTTT CAISESSGRDSQPQHF
TRBJ2-1 TRBV6-6 . many TGTGCCAGCAGTTACTCAAATAACGACAATGAGCAGTTCTTC CASSYSNNDNEQFF
TRBJ2-5 TRBV11-2 TRBD2 . TGTGCCAGCAGCTTAACTGGGCGGGGGGGACAAGAGACCCAGTACTTC CASSLTGRGGQETQYF